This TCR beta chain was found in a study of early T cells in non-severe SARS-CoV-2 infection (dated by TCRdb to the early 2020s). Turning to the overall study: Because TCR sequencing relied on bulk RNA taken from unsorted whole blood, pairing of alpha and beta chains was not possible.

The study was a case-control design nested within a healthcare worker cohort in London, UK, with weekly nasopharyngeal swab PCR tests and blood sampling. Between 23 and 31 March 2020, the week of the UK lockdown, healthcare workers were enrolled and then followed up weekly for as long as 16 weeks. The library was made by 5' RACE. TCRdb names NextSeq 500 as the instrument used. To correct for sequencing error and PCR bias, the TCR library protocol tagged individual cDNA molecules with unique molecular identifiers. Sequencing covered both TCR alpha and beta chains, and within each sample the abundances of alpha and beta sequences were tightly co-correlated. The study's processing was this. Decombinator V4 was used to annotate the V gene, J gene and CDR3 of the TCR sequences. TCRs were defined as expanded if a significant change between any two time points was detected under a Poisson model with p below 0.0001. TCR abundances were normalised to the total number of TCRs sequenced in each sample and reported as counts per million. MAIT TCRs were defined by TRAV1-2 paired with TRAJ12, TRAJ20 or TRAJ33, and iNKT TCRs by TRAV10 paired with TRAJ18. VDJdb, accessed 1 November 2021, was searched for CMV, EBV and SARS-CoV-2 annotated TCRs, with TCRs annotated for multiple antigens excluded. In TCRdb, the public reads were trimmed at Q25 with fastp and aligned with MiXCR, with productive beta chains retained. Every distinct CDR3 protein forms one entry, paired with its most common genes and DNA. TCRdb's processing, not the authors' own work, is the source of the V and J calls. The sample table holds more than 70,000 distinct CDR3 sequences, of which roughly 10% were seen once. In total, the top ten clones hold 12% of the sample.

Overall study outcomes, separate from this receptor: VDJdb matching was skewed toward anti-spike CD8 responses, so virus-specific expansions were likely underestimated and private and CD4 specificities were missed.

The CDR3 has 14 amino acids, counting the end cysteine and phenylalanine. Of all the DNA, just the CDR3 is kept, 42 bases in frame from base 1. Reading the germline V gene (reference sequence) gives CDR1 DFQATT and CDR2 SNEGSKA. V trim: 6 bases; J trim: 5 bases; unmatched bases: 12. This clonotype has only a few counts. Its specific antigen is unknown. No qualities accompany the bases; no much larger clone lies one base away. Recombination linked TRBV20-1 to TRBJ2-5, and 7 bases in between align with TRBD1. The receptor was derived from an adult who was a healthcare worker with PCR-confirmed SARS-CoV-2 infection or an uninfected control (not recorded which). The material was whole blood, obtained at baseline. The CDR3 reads CSARTRTGPETQYF. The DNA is TGCAGTGCAAGAACTCGGACAGGCCCCGAGACCCAGTACTTC.